This TCR beta chain was observed in a study of CD8+ T cells in alopecia areata. Treatment denoted: oral pan-JAK inhibitor, 5-10 mg twice daily. Sequencing relied on a cDNA template that was reverse transcribed from extracted RNA. Clones were sequenced by immunoSEQ multiplex PCR, and TCRdb holds only the in-frame ones, with some missing. Counted here are a few hundred thousand clones, approximately 72% occurring once; the ten biggest clones make up approximately 1.2%. The sample was CD4+ T cells sorted from blood, taken around week 44, from a patient treated with tofacitinib. The origin of this receptor is a human donor with alopecia areata.

The CDR3 DNA is TGTGCCAGCTCACCACCTAGACCTCCCTACGAGCAGTACTTC. Its translation: CASSPPRPPYEQYF. V gene TRBV18 combines with J gene TRBJ2-7; D is uncertain. The CDR3 has 14 amino acids. The ends were cut back, 0 bases at V and 2 bases at J, with 8 bases in the middle. Germline V gives CDR1 KGHSH, CDR2 LQKENI.